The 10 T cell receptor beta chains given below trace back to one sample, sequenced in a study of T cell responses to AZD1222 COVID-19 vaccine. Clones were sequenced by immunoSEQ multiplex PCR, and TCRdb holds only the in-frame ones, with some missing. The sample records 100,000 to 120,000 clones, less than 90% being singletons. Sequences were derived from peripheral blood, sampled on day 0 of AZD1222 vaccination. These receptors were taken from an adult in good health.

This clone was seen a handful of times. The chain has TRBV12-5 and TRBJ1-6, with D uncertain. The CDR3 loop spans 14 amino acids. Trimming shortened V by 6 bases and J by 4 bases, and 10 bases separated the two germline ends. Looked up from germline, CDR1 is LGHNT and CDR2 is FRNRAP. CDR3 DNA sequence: TGTGCTAGTGGACTAGGGATATATAATTCACCCCTCCACTTT. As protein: CASGLGIYNSPLHF.

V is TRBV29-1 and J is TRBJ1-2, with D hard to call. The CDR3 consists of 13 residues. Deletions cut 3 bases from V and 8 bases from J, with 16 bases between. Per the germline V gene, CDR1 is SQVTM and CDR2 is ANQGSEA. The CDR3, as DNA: TGCAGCGTTGACTGGCAGAGTAGTTCGGGCTACACCTTC. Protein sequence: CSVDWQSSSGYTF.

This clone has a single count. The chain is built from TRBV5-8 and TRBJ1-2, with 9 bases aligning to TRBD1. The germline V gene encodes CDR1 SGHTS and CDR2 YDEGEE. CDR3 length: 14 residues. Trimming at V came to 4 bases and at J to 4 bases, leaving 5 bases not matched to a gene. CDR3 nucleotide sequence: TGTGCCAGCAGCGCGGACAGGGGACTCTATGGCTACACCTTC. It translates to CASSADRGLYGYTF.

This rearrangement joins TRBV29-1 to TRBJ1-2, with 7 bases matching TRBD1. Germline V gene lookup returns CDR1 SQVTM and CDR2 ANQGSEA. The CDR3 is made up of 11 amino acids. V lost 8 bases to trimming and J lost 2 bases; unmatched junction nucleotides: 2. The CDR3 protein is CSTQGNYGYTF. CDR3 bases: TGCAGCACACAGGGGAACTATGGCTACACCTTC. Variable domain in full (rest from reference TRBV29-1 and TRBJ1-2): SAVISQKPSRDICQRGTSLTIQCQVDSQVTMMFWYRQQPGQSLTLIATANQGSEATYESGFVIDKFPISRPNLTFSTLTVSNMSPEDSSIYLCSTQGNYGYTFGSGTRLTVV.

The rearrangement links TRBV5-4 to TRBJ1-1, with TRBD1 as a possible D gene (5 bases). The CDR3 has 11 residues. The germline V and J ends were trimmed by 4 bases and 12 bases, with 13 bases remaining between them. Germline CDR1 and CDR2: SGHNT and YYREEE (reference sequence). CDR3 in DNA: TGTGCCAGCAGCGATGGGGGGGGGTCTTTCTTT. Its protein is CASSDGGGSFF. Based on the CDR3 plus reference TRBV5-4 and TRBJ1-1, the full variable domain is ETGVTQSPTHLIKTRGQQVTLRCSSQSGHNTVSWYQQALGQGPQFIFQYYREEENGRGNFPPRFSGLQFPNYSSELNVNALELDDSALYLCASSDGGGSFFGQGTRLTVV.

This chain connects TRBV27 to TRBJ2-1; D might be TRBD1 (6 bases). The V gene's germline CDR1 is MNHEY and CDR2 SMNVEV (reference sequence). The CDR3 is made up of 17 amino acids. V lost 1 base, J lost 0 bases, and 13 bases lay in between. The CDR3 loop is CASSLFPGENSYNEQFF. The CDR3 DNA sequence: TGTGCCAGCAGTTTATTCCCAGGGGAGAACTCCTACAATGAGCAGTTCTTC.

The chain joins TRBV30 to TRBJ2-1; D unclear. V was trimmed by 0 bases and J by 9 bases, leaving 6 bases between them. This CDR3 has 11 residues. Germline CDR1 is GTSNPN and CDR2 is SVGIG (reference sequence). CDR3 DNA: TGTGCCTGGAGTGTTTTAGGTGAGCAGTTCTTC. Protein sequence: CAWSVLGEQFF. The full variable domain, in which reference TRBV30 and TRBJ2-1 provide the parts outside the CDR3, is SQTIHQWPATLVQPVGSPLSLECTVEGTSNPNLYWYRQAAGRGLQLLFYSVGIGQISSEVPQNLSASRPQDRQFILSSKKLLLSDSGFYLCAWSVLGEQFFGPGTRLTVL.

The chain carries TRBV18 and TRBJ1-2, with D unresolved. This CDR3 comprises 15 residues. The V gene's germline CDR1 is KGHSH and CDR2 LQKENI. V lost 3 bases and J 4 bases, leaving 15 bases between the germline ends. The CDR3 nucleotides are TGTGCCAGCTCACCGAGGCCAGCGGAGGGCTATGGCTACACCTTC. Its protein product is CASSPRPAEGYGYTF.

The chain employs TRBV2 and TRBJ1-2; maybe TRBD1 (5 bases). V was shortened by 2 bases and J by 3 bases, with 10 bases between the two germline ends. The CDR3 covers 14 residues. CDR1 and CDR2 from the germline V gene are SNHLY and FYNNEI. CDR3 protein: CASSESTGDYGYTF. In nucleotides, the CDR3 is TGTGCCAGCAGTGAAAGCACGGGGGACTATGGCTACACCTTC.

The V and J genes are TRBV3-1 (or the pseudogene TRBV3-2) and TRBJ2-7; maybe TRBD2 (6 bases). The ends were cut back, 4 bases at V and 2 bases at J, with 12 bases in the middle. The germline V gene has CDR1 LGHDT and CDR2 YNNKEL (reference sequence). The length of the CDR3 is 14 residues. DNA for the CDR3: TGTGCCAGCAGCCGACTAGAGTCCACCTACGAGCAGTACTTC. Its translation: CASSRLESTYEQYF.